What follows are 17 T cell receptor beta chains derived from one specimen sequenced in a study of control samples from healthy donors and cancer patients. The assay was immunoSEQ multiplex PCR, and TCRdb's table has in-frame clones only and misses some. The sample has 150,000 to 200,000 clones; about 93% are singletons. Sequencing input: blood. These receptors were collected from a man younger than 35 in good health.

The chain links TRBV13 to TRBJ1-1, with D hard to call. V was trimmed by 5 bases and J by 2 bases, leaving 24 bases between them. CDR3 length: 18 residues. Germline V gene data show CDR1 as PRHDT and CDR2 as FYEKMQ (reference sequence). CDR3 residues: CASSRAQRAVVRNTEAFF. The DNA for the CDR3 is TGTGCCAGCAGCCGGGCACAGAGAGCGGTAGTAAGAAACACTGAAGCTTTCTTT.

This clone showed up just once. The CDR3 DNA sequence: TGTGCCAGCAGCTTAGCAGGACAGGGGTGGAACATTCAGTACTTC. This translates into CASSLAGQGWNIQYF. The chain has TRBV7-9 and TRBJ2-4, with TRBD1 identical over 9 bases. Germline values: CDR1 SEHNR, CDR2 FQNEAQ (reference sequence). The V segment lost 0 bases and the J segment 7 bases; nucleotides outside the gene matches: 4. CDR3 length: 15 amino acids.

CDR3 bases: TGTGCCAGCTCACCAAAGGGGCAGGGGGTTCCTATGAACACTGAAGCTTTCTTT. Protein product: CASSPKGQGVPMNTEAFF. The V and J genes are TRBV18 and TRBJ1-1, with TRBD1 identical over 7 bases. There are 18 residues in the CDR3. The junction had 12 bases not matched to a gene; V was cut back by 2 bases and J by 0 bases. Germline-derived CDR1 and CDR2 are KGHSH and LQKENI.

The V call is TRBV18, the J call TRBJ2-3; the match to TRBD2 covers 8 bases. Trimming cost V 5 bases and J 2 bases; bases outside gene matches: 6. Germline-derived CDR1 and CDR2 are KGHSH and LQKENI. The CDR3 length is 15 residues. The CDR3 DNA sequence: TGTGCCAGCTCATTAGCGGGGTCCAACACAGATACGCAGTATTTT. It yields the protein CASSLAGSNTDTQYF.

In nucleotides, the CDR3 is TGTGCCAGCAGCGTAGCGGGGGTCGGAAACACCATATATTTT. Translating it yields CASSVAGVGNTIYF. The chain links TRBV9 to TRBJ1-3; TRBD1 might be the D (5 bases). CDR3 length: 14 amino acids. Trimming pared 0 bases from V and 4 bases from J, leaving 8 bases between. In germline, CDR1 is SGDLS, CDR2 YYNGEE.

The CDR3 DNA is TGTGCCAGCAGCCCTAAGAAGTTAGATGTCTGGGGGCCCAACGTCCTGACTTTC. Protein sequence: CASSPKKLDVWGPNVLTF. V usage is TRBV14 and J usage is TRBJ2-6; TRBD1 is a possible D gene (6 bases). Trimming shortened V by 4 bases and J by 8 bases, and 24 bases separated the two germline ends. The CDR3 is made up of 18 amino acids. Per germline, CDR1 SGHDN and CDR2 FVKESK. The full variable domain, with the rest looked up from reference TRBV14 and TRBJ2-6, is EAGVTQFPSHSVIEKGQTVTLRCDPISGHDNLYWYRRVMGKEIKFLLHFVKESKQDESGMPNNRFLAERTGGTYSTLKVQPAELEDSGVYFCASSPKKLDVWGPNVLTFGAGSRLTVL.

The CDR3 sequence: CASSHEELAQETQYF. DNA for the CDR3: TGCGCCAGCAGCCACGAAGAGCTAGCTCAAGAGACCCAGTACTTC. The rearrangement joins TRBV4-1 to TRBJ2-5, with D tentatively TRBD2 (5 bases). The germline V gene encodes CDR1 MGHRA and CDR2 YSYEKL. The CDR3 has 15 residues. The germline V and J ends were trimmed by 3 bases and 2 bases, with 13 bases remaining between them.

V is TRBV4-1 and J is TRBJ1-2; D is perhaps TRBD1 (6 bases). Trimming stripped 0 bases from V and 4 bases from J, with 18 bases between. This CDR3 has 17 amino acids. Germline-derived CDR1 and CDR2 are MGHRA and YSYEKL. The CDR3: CASSQDRMIGQSYGYTF. As DNA, the CDR3 is TGCGCCAGCAGCCAAGATCGAATGATAGGACAGTCCTATGGCTACACCTTC.

The chain is built from TRBV9 and TRBJ1-2; tentative D call: TRBD1 (6 bases). The V gene lost 1 base and the J gene lost 4 bases, with 14 bases spanning the gap. The CDR3 has 15 amino acids. The germline V gene has CDR1 SGDLS and CDR2 YYNGEE. The CDR3 bases are TGTGCCAGCAGCGTAAAACAGGGAGGGTTCTATGGCTACACCTTC. It encodes CASSVKQGGFYGYTF. The entire variable domain, with the rest obtained from reference TRBV9 and TRBJ1-2, is as follows: DSGVTQTPKHLITATGQRVTLRCSPRSGDLSVYWYQQSLDQGLQFLIQYYNGEERAKGNILERFSAQQFPDLHSELNLSSLELGDSALYFCASSVKQGGFYGYTFGSGTRLTVV.

The chain joins TRBV11-1 to TRBJ2-3, with D perhaps TRBD1 (5 bases). The V end was cut by 3 bases, the J end by 5 bases, with 18 bases between. Germline loops: CDR1 SGHAT, CDR2 FQDESV (reference sequence). CDR3 length equals 16 residues. The CDR3 nucleotides are TGTGCCAGCAGCTTTGTGGCAGGGTCTTCATTAGATACGCAGTATTTT. Its translation: CASSFVAGSSLDTQYF.

The CDR3 DNA follows: TGCGCCAGCAGCCCGCAGGGGGCGAAGATCAATGAGCAGTTCTTC. The encoded protein is CASSPQGAKINEQFF. V and J are TRBV4-1 and TRBJ2-1; 8 bases line up with TRBD1. V lost 4 bases and J lost 6; bases outside the gene matches: 8. The germline V gene has CDR1 MGHRA and CDR2 YSYEKL. The CDR3 has 15 amino acids.

The rearrangement joins TRBV25-1 to TRBJ2-5; D could derive from TRBD1 or TRBD2 (6 bases each). The CDR3 loop spans 13 amino acids. The V gene lost 6 bases and the J gene lost 2 bases, with 10 bases spanning the gap. Germline assignment: CDR1 MGHDK and CDR2 SYGVNS. This chain's CDR3 is CASREGGQETQYF. CDR3 nucleotide sequence: TGTGCCAGCAGGGAGGGGGGTCAAGAGACCCAGTACTTC.

Written as DNA, the CDR3 is TGTGCCAGCAGTTTATCACGCAGGGAGACTGAAGCTTTCTTT. This codes for CASSLSRRETEAFF. The rearrangement joins TRBV27 to TRBJ1-1; a weak D match, TRBD1 (5 bases). The germline V gene has CDR1 MNHEY and CDR2 SMNVEV (reference sequence). V lost 0 bases and J 5 bases, leaving 10 bases between the germline ends. The CDR3 runs to 14 residues.

The gene calls are TRBV10-2 and TRBJ2-5; possible D gene TRBD2, 6 bases. The CDR3 is 13 residues long. Germline V lookup: CDR1 WSHSY, CDR2 SAAADI. Between the trimmed V and J ends, which lost 8 bases and 6 bases, there was a span of 16 bases. DNA of the CDR3: TGCGCCAGCGGGTCGGAGGGGCGACAGACCCAGTACTTC. Encoded protein: CASGSEGRQTQYF.

The V call is TRBV11-1, the J call TRBJ1-1; 11 bases match TRBD1. J was trimmed by 5 bases and V by 5 bases; bases with no gene match: 7. CDR1 and CDR2 (germline): SGHAT, FQDESV (reference sequence). This CDR3 comprises 15 residues. The CDR3 region is CASSKDRGRRTEAFF. The DNA of the CDR3 is TGTGCCAGCAGCAAGGACAGGGGGCGTCGGACTGAAGCTTTCTTT.

The J gene is TRBJ1-1, the V gene TRBV10-3; tentatively, D is TRBD1 (5 bases). Per germline, CDR1 ENHRY and CDR2 SYGVKD. The V end lost 8 bases, the J end lost 1 base, and 11 bases lay between the germline ends. The CDR3 runs to 13 residues. CDR3 nucleotide sequence: TGTGCCATCGCAGCGACAGAGAACACTGAAGCTTTCTTT. This translates into CAIAATENTEAFF.

This chain links TRBV27 with TRBJ2-7; possible D gene TRBD2, 6 bases. The CDR3 consists of 13 residues. Deletions cut 8 bases from V and 6 bases from J, with 17 bases between. In germline, CDR1 is MNHEY, CDR2 SMNVEV (reference sequence). The CDR3 DNA is TGTGCCAGCTACGGGCAGGGAGGATCCGAGCAGTACTTC. This sequence encodes CASYGQGGSEQYF.